One sample yielded the 12 T cell receptor beta chains listed below, sequenced in a study of OX40 agonist ivuxolimab in advanced cancers. Assay used: immunoSEQ multiplex PCR; TCRdb lists only in-frame clones, some missing. Of about 65,000 clones in the sample, 70% to 90% are singletons; the top ten hold approximately 1.9%. The source was CD4+ or CD8+ T cells sorted from blood, collected in a trial of the OX40 agonist ivuxolimab. These receptors were taken from an adult with an advanced solid tumor such as melanoma, head and neck, liver or kidney cancer.

This sequence joins TRBV7-3 and TRBJ2-3; D is unresolved. V was clipped by 5 bases and J by 0 bases, with 12 bases between them. The CDR3 is made up of 15 amino acids. CDR1 is SGHTA, CDR2 FQGTGA, per germline. The CDR3 DNA reads TGTGCCAGCAGCAAGGGTGGACCAAGCACAGATACGCAGTATTTT. Its protein product is CASSKGGPSTDTQYF.

This chain uses TRBV7-2 with TRBJ1-1, with D possibly TRBD1 on 5 matching bases. The CDR3 consists of 14 residues. CDR1 and CDR2 (germline): SGHTA, FQGNSA. V gave up 2 bases and J gave up 4 bases, with 11 bases separating them. The DNA for the CDR3 is TGTGCCAGCAGCTTACAGGGTCACGGCACTGAAGCTTTCTTT. Its translation is CASSLQGHGTEAFF.

The chain employs TRBV18 and TRBJ1-3; D not resolved. Germline loops: CDR1 KGHSH, CDR2 LQKENI. The CDR3 totals 15 residues. V gave up 6 bases and J gave up 2 bases, with 14 bases separating them. The CDR3 DNA sequence: TGTGCCAGCTCCTCCCTGCGGCAGACTGGAAACACCATATATTTT. Its protein is CASSSLRQTGNTIYF.

The rearrangement links TRBV2 to TRBJ1-3; tentative D call: TRBD1 (6 bases). CDR3 size: 14 residues. Germline-derived CDR1 and CDR2 are SNHLY and FYNNEI. V lost 9 bases and J lost 0, with 12 bases in between. The CDR3 DNA reads TGTGCCAGTAGACAGGCCTCCTCTGGAAACACCATATATTTT. Protein: CASRQASSGNTIYF.

The CDR3 DNA reads as TGCGCCAGCAGCCCTAAACCGGCTAACTATGGCTACACCTTC. This encodes CASSPKPANYGYTF. The rearrangement uses TRBV23-1 and TRBJ1-2; D gene unclear. TRBV23-1 qualifies as an ORF whose function is uncertain. CDR3 length: 14 residues. V gave up 6 bases and J gave up 0 bases, with 11 bases separating them.

This chain uses TRBV6-5 with TRBJ1-2, with D possibly matching TRBD1 (6 bases). Trimming took 0 bases from V and 8 from J, leaving 16 bases between them. The CDR3 is made up of 15 amino acids. Germline CDR1 MNHEY, CDR2 SVGAGI. The CDR3 loop is CASSYSSRGNGGYTF. CDR3 nucleotides: TGTGCCAGCAGTTACTCGTCCAGGGGAAACGGAGGCTACACCTTC.

The chain recombines TRBV5-4 with TRBJ2-5, with 8 nucleotides matching TRBD2. Germline values: CDR1 SGHNT, CDR2 YYREEE (reference sequence). CDR3 length: 15 residues. V lost 4 bases, J lost 1 base, and 6 bases stayed unmatched. The CDR3 region is CASSAQLAAQETQYF. CDR3 coding DNA: TGTGCCAGCAGCGCCCAACTAGCGGCCCAAGAGACCCAGTACTTC.

The V and J genes are TRBV7-2 and TRBJ1-1; TRBD1 matches at 8 bases. The CDR3 consists of 17 residues. Germline assignment: CDR1 SGHTA and CDR2 FQGNSA. With 0 bases clipped from V and 1 base from J, the junction kept 7 bases outside the gene matches. The CDR3 loop reads CASSLAIGQGPNTEAFF. The CDR3 nucleotides are TGTGCCAGCAGCTTAGCCATAGGACAGGGTCCGAACACTGAAGCTTTCTTT.

The chain carries TRBV2 and TRBJ1-5, with a weak D call TRBD1 (5 bases). The CDR3 covers 12 residues. The germline V gene has CDR1 SNHLY and CDR2 FYNNEI. The V end was cut by 3 bases, the J end by 5 bases, with 5 bases between. This chain's CDR3 is CASSDRDQPQHF. DNA of the CDR3: TGTGCCAGCAGTGACAGGGATCAGCCCCAGCATTTT.

The chain employs TRBV4-3 and TRBJ2-7; TRBD1 agrees at 10 bases. The CDR3 is made up of 16 amino acids. J lost 5 bases, V lost 2 bases, and 9 bases had no gene match. Germline CDR1 LGHNA, CDR2 YSLEER. The CDR3 protein is CASSQLTGTGVDEQYF. The CDR3 region has the DNA TGCGCCAGCAGCCAATTAACCGGGACAGGGGTGGACGAGCAGTACTTC.

The chain carries TRBV6-5 and TRBJ1-1; TRBD1 aligns across 7 bases. CDR1 MNHEY and CDR2 SVGAGI come from the germline V gene. V shed 4 bases and J 7 bases; nucleotides not matched to a gene: 6. The CDR3 contains 13 residues. CDR3 coding DNA: TGTGCCAGCAGTTTGCTCCGGGACAGTGAAGCTTTCTTT. Amino acids: CASSLLRDSEAFF.

This clone is a singleton in its sample. The chain uses TRBV4-1 and TRBJ2-7, with D possibly TRBD2 on 6 matching bases. The germline V gene has CDR1 MGHRA and CDR2 YSYEKL. The CDR3 runs 13 residues. The V end lost 2 bases, the J end lost 4 bases, and 9 bases lay between the germline ends. The CDR3 reads CASSQTGGYEQYF. The CDR3 coding sequence is TGCGCCAGCAGCCAAACAGGAGGGTACGAGCAGTACTTC.